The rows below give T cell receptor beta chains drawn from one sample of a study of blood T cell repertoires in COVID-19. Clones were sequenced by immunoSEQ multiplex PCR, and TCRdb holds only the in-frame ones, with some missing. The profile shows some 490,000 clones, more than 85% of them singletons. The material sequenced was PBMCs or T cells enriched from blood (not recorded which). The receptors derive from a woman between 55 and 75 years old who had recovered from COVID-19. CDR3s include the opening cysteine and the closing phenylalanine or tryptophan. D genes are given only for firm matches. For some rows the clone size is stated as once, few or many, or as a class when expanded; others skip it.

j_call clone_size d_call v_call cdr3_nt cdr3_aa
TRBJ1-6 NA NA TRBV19 TGTGCCAGTAGTATTTCAGGAGGGGATAATTCACCCCTCCACTTT CASSISGGDNSPLHF
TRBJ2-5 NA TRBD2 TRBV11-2 TGTGCCAGCAGCCGAAATCTAGCGGGGGGGAGGGAGACCCAGTACTTC CASSRNLAGGRETQYF
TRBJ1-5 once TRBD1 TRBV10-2 TGCGCCAGCAGGGACAGGGACAATCAGCCCCAGCATTTT CASRDRDNQPQHF
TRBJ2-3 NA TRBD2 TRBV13 TGTGCCAGCAGCTTACGACTAGCGGGGGATACGCAGTATTTT CASSLRLAGDTQYF
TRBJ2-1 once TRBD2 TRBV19 TGTGCCAGTAGACGGGGGACTAGCGGAACCTACAATGAGCAGTTCTTC CASRRGTSGTYNEQFF
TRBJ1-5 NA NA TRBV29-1 TGCAGCGTTGTAACGGGAGGCAATCAGCCCCAGCATTTT CSVVTGGNQPQHF
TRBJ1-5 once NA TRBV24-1 TGTGCCACCAGTGGCTCTTTAGGGAGTTCAAATCAGCCCCAGCATTTT CATSGSLGSSNQPQHF
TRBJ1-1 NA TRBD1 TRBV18 TGTGCCAGCTCACCATCCAGGGACAGCGTCTTAGGGGAGTTCTTT CASSPSRDSVLGEFF
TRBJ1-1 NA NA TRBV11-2 TGTGCCAGCAGCTTCACAGGGAACACTGAAGCTTTCTTT CASSFTGNTEAFF
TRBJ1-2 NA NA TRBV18 TGTGCCAGCTCACCACCAGGGGTGGACTATGGCTACACCTTC CASSPPGVDYGYTF
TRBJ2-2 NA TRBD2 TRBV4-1 TGCGCCAGCAGCCAGGGACTAGCGGGGGCCTTGAACACCGGGGAGCTGTTTTTT CASSQGLAGALNTGELFF
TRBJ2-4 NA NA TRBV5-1 TGCGCCAGCAGCCAGATAGACAGAAACATTCAGTACTTC CASSQIDRNIQYF
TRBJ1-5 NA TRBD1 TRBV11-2 TGTGCCAGCAGCTTCGGACAGGGTAATCAGCCCCAGCATTTT CASSFGQGNQPQHF
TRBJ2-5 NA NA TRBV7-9 TGTGCCAGCAGAAAGGGGCTCCAAGAGACCCAGTACTTC CASRKGLQETQYF
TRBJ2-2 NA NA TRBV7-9 TGTGCCAGCAGCTTCCGGGTGGGAGCCGGGGAGCTGTTTTTT CASSFRVGAGELFF
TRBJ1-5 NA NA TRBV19 TGTGCCAGCAGCGTAAGCGTCTCCCCCAATCAGCCCCAGCATTTT CASSVSVSPNQPQHF
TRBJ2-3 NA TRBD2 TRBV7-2 TGTGCCAGCAGCTCCGGGACTAGCGGGGGTCCTAGCACAGATACGCAGTATTTT CASSSGTSGGPSTDTQYF
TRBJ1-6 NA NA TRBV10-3 TGTGCCATCAGTGAGCTCGGGAAGACTAATTCACCCCTCCACTTT CAISELGKTNSPLHF
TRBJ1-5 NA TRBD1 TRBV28 TGTGCCAGCAGTTTGACAGGGGGCTCGGGGAGCAATCAGCCCCAGCATTTT CASSLTGGSGSNQPQHF
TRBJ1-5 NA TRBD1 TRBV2 TGTGCCAGCAGAGACCGGACAGGGTTTATGGTTCAGCCCCAGCATTTT CASRDRTGFMVQPQHF
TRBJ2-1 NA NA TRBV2 TGTGCCAGCAGTGAGAGTGGGAGGGGGTCCTCCTACAATGAGCAGTTCTTC CASSESGRGSSYNEQFF
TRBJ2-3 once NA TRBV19 TGTGCCAGTAGGGCCCGGCAGGGCGGGATAGGCACAGATACGCAGTATTTT CASRARQGGIGTDTQYF